This section outlines one T cell receptor beta chain sequence together with its context. What it binds is not known. Germline and junction disagree at one end, which may indicate a read error. These data originate in a study of CD8+ T cells in alopecia areata. Study in general: Treated patients swallowed 5 to 10 mg of oral tofacitinib twice daily. Whole-study findings and limits: Scalp repertoires also include resident alphabeta T cells from normal skin. Both scalp clonality and the expanded CD8+ clones among the top 100 showed a significant decrease with tofacitinib.

cDNA prepared by RNA extraction and subsequent reverse transcription served as the template for sequencing. Profiled with immunoSEQ multiplex PCR; TCRdb holds only in-frame clones, not every one. The repertoire has around 170,000 clones, 40% to 55% of them found once; the top ten carry around a tenth. As for treatment: oral pan-JAK inhibitor, 5-10 mg twice daily. Peripheral blood, together with lesional scalp punch biopsies, was collected from alopecia areata patients. The CDR3 sequence is 13 residues long. Germline V CDR1 and CDR2: SGHRS, YFSETQ. This specimen consisted of CD8+ T cells sorted from blood, obtained at approximately week 52, from a patient treated with tofacitinib. The rearrangement links TRBV5-1 to TRBJ2-1; D may be TRBD1 or TRBD2 (5 bases each). This sequence originates from a human donor with alopecia areata. CDR3 residues: CATSPGPHNEQFF. The CDR3 DNA follows: TGCGCCACCAGCCCGGGACCCCACAATGAGCAGTTCTTC. The complete variable domain, with remaining parts taken from reference TRBV5-1 and TRBJ2-1, reads KAGVTQTPRYLIKTRGQQVTLSCSPISGHRSVSWYQQTPGQGLQFLFEYFSETQRNKGNFPGRFSGRQFSNSRSEMNVSTLELGDSALYLCATSPGPHNEQFFGPGTRLTVL.